This T cell receptor (beta chain) was captured in a study of blood T cell repertoires in COVID-19. V lost 6 bases and J lost 2, with 14 bases in between. Germline CDR1 SGHRS, CDR2 YFSETQ. The length of the CDR3 is 14 residues. The protocol was immunoSEQ multiplex PCR, while the TCRdb copy is restricted to in-frame clones and leaves out a portion. Of some 150,000 clones in the sample, around 76% were seen once. This TCR came from a woman in her 70s with acute or convalescent COVID-19. This rearrangement joins TRBV5-1 to TRBJ2-5; D perhaps matches TRBD2 (6 bases). The sample was peripheral blood. The CDR3 DNA follows: TGCGCCAGCACCCGGGACGGGGGACAAGAGACCCAGTACTTC. Translating it yields CASTRDGGQETQYF.